This passage covers 17 T cell receptor beta chains from one sample sequenced in a study of cytomegalovirus exposure and HLA in healthy donors. Measured with immunoSEQ multiplex PCR; TCRdb has only the in-frame clones, and not every one. The sample lists under 150,000 clones, 85% to 90% seen once, with approximately 8.7% in the top ten. Sequenced material: PBMCs. These receptors were taken from a man younger than 30 in good health and CMV-seropositive.

The chain carries TRBV5-1 and TRBJ2-1; TRBD2 aligns across 11 bases. Per germline, CDR1 SGHRS and CDR2 YFSETQ. The V gene end was trimmed by 4 bases and the J gene end by 3 bases; junction bases not matched to a gene: 3. The CDR3 spans 15 residues. CDR3 nucleotide sequence: TGCGCCAGCAGCGCACTAGCGGGAGACTACAATGAGCAGTTCTTC. As protein: CASSALAGDYNEQFF.

The CDR3 protein is CASSAGLAVSTDTQYF. As DNA, the CDR3 is TGTGCCAGCAGCGCGGGACTAGCGGTTAGCACAGATACGCAGTATTTT. This chain links TRBV13 with TRBJ2-3; 11 positions agree with TRBD2. Germline V CDR1 and CDR2: PRHDT, FYEKMQ (reference sequence). Trimming at V came to 5 bases and at J to 0 bases, leaving 4 bases not matched to a gene. The CDR3 loop spans 16 amino acids.

J is TRBJ2-5 and V is TRBV7-9, with 12 bases fitting TRBD2. CDR1 is SEHNR, CDR2 FQNEAQ, per germline (reference sequence). The CDR3 extends over 16 amino acids. The V and J ends lost 3 bases and 5 bases, in that order; junction bases with no gene match: 7. The CDR3: CASSLILAGGGETQYF. The DNA for the CDR3 is TGTGCCAGCAGCTTGATCCTAGCGGGAGGGGGGGAGACCCAGTACTTC.

CDR3 protein: CASSWEVAGGPPGGNQPQHF. The CDR3 DNA reads TGCGCCAGCAGCTGGGAGGTGGCAGGGGGACCCCCTGGAGGCAATCAGCCCCAGCATTTT. The gene calls are TRBV5-1 and TRBJ1-5, with 7 bases matching TRBD1. There are 20 residues in the CDR3. The germline V gene encodes CDR1 SGHRS and CDR2 YFSETQ. V dropped 3 bases and J dropped 2; count of bases not matched to a gene: 20.

The rearrangement uses TRBV19 and TRBJ2-1; perhaps TRBD2 as D (5 bases). Germline V CDR1 and CDR2: LNHDA, SQIVND (reference sequence). This CDR3 is built from 15 residues. The ends were cut back, 0 bases at V and 7 bases at J, with 13 bases in the middle. The CDR3 bases are TGTGCCAGTAGTATAGATCGTTCGGGGTGGAATGAGCAGTTCTTC. It is translated as CASSIDRSGWNEQFF.

The chain links TRBV7-6 to TRBJ2-7; tentative D call: TRBD1 (5 bases). The germline V gene encodes CDR1 SGHVS and CDR2 FNYEAQ. The CDR3 has 13 amino acids. V was clipped by 0 bases and J by 4 bases, with 7 bases between them. The DNA for the CDR3 is TGTGCCAGCAGCTTAGCGCGACAGTACGAGCAGTACTTC. Protein: CASSLARQYEQYF.

V usage is TRBV5-1 and J usage is TRBJ2-5, with 9 nucleotides matching TRBD1. J gave up 1 base and V 5 bases, and 6 bases lay outside the gene matches. The CDR3 sequence is 15 residues long. CDR1 SGHRS and CDR2 YFSETQ come from the germline V gene. CDR3 coding DNA: TGCGCCAGCAGAAGGGACAGGGTTCCCCAAGAGACCCAGTACTTC. This gives the protein CASRRDRVPQETQYF.

The J gene is TRBJ2-7, the V gene TRBV20-1; D uncertain. In germline, CDR1 is DFQATT, CDR2 SNEGSKA (reference sequence). CDR3 length equals 11 residues. The V end lost 6 bases, the J end lost 4 bases, and 10 bases lay between the germline ends. This chain's CDR3 is CSATPRYEQYF. CDR3 nucleotides: TGCAGTGCAACTCCTCGGTACGAGCAGTACTTC.

The V and J genes are TRBV2 and TRBJ2-3; 9 nucleotides line up with TRBD2. CDR1 and CDR2 from the germline V gene are SNHLY and FYNNEI. This CDR3 is 15 amino acids long. The ends lost 5 bases at V and 1 base at J; junction bases unmatched: 4. The CDR3 loop reads CASSLPSGGTDTQYF. In nucleotides, the CDR3 is TGTGCCAGCAGTCTCCCTAGCGGGGGCACAGATACGCAGTATTTT.

The V gene is TRBV28, the J gene TRBJ2-5; 14 positions match TRBD2. Trimming took 6 bases from V and 7 from J; bases not matched to a gene: 13. The CDR3 is made up of 17 amino acids. Germline assignment: CDR1 MDHEN and CDR2 SYDVKM. This CDR3 is CASRTFWGLAGVGTQYF. CDR3 DNA sequence: TGTGCCAGCAGAACCTTTTGGGGACTAGCGGGAGTTGGGACCCAGTACTTC. The full variable domain, completed using reference TRBV28 and TRBJ2-5, is DVKVTQSSRYLVKRTGEKVFLECVQDMDHENMFWYRQDPGLGLRLIYFSYDVKMKEKGDIPEGYSVSREKKERFSLILESASTNQTSMYLCASRTFWGLAGVGTQYFGPGTRLLVL.

This sequence joins TRBV18 and TRBJ2-3, with TRBD1 matching 9 bases. Germline-derived CDR1 and CDR2 are KGHSH and LQKENI. This CDR3 region has 14 residues. V gave up 2 bases and J gave up 6 bases; unmatched junction bases: 3. The CDR3 nucleotides read TGTGCCAGCTCACCAGGGACAGGGAGGGATACGCAGTATTTT. It translates to CASSPGTGRDTQYF.

The CDR3 spells CASSARTGGETQYF. In DNA, the CDR3 is TGCGCCAGCAGCGCAAGGACAGGGGGGGAGACCCAGTACTTC. The rearrangement uses TRBV5-1 and TRBJ2-5; 10 bases are shared with TRBD1. CDR1 is SGHRS and CDR2 is YFSETQ in the germline V gene. Trimming took 4 bases from V and 5 from J; bases not matched to a gene: 5. This CDR3 is 14 amino acids long.

With respect to this clone: The sample carries other DNA sequences with the same CDR3. The chain is built from TRBV6-1 and TRBJ2-7; TRBD1 agrees at 9 bases. V lost 5 bases and J lost 2; bases outside the gene matches: 4. The germline V gene encodes CDR1 MNHNS and CDR2 SASEGT. This CDR3 has 14 amino acids. CDR3 sequence: CASSHGTGTYEQYF. The DNA for the CDR3 is TGTGCCAGCAGTCACGGGACAGGGACCTACGAGCAGTACTTC.

The chain joins TRBV27 to TRBJ1-2; D not resolved. The germline CDR1 and CDR2 sequences are MNHEY and SMNVEV (reference sequence). V gave up 6 bases and J gave up 4 bases, with 21 bases separating them. The CDR3 sequence is 16 residues long. In DNA, the CDR3 is TGTGCCAGCAGCCCTTCGGCGGGAACACTCTCCTATGGCTACACCTTC. Translating it yields CASSPSAGTLSYGYTF.

This clone was found a few times. This chain connects TRBV18 to TRBJ1-5, with D maybe TRBD1 (6 bases). This CDR3 spans 15 amino acids. Germline CDR1 and CDR2: KGHSH and LQKENI. The V gene lost 5 bases and the J gene lost 4 bases, with 15 bases spanning the gap. The CDR3 DNA follows: TGTGCCAGCTCAAGTGCAGGGGTAGGGAATCAGCCCCAGCATTTT. It codes for CASSSAGVGNQPQHF.

This clone has just one count. The chain links TRBV5-1 to TRBJ1-1; 8 bases fit TRBD1. Unmatched junction bases numbered 8, after V lost 4 bases and J lost 3 bases. Germline values: CDR1 SGHRS, CDR2 YFSETQ. This CDR3 spans 15 amino acids. The CDR3 DNA sequence: TGCGCCAGCAGCCCCCAGGACAGGGTATACACTGAAGCTTTCTTT. It yields the protein CASSPQDRVYTEAFF. The variable domain in full, with the rest retrieved from reference TRBV5-1 and TRBJ1-1, is KAGVTQTPRYLIKTRGQQVTLSCSPISGHRSVSWYQQTPGQGLQFLFEYFSETQRNKGNFPGRFSGRQFSNSRSEMNVSTLELGDSALYLCASSPQDRVYTEAFFGQGTRLTVV.

The chain joins TRBV18 to TRBJ2-5; 9 nucleotides line up with TRBD1. The trim removed 5 bases at V and 4 bases at J, leaving 20 bases unmatched. The CDR3 is 19 amino acids. The V gene's germline CDR1 is KGHSH and CDR2 LQKENI. The CDR3 nucleotides are TGTGCCAGCTCAAATACCCAGCGTGGTACAGGGGGCGCGGGAGAGACCCAGTACTTC. This gives the protein CASSNTQRGTGGAGETQYF.